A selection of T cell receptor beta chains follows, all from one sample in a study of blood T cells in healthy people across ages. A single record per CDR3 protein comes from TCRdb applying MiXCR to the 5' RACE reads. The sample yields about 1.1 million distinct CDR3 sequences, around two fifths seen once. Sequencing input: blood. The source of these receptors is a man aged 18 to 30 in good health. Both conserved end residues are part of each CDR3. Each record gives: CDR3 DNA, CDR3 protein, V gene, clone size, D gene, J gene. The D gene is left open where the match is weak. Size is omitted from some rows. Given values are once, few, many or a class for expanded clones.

TGTGCCAGCAGCTCCACAGGGGTCGGTGGGCAGTTCTTC CASSSTGVGGQFF TRBV7-2 few TRBD1 TRBJ2-1
TGCGCCAGCAGCTATCACTCCGGGACAGAAGGCTACAATGAGCAGTTCTTC CASSYHSGTEGYNEQFF TRBV5-1 - TRBD1 TRBJ2-1
TGTGCCAGCAGCGTAGGTGTAGAGAACACTGAAGCTTTCTTT CASSVGVENTEAFF TRBV9 few - TRBJ1-1
TGTGCCAGCAGCGCCCCGATGGGAGCCGCCCCTTACTCCTACGAGCAGTACTTC CASSAPMGAAPYSYEQYF TRBV6-1 few - TRBJ2-7
TGTGCCAGCAGCTCAGTACGAACAAACTCCTACGAGCAGTACTTC CASSSVRTNSYEQYF TRBV13 few - TRBJ2-7
TGTGCCAGCAGCTTGCGGACAGATTGGTACCAAGAGACCCAGTACTTC CASSLRTDWYQETQYF TRBV5-5 - - TRBJ2-5
TGTGCCAGCAGTTACCATTCCGGTCGGAGTTCTAATGAAAAACTGTTTTTT CASSYHSGRSSNEKLFF TRBV6-2/TRBV6-3 - - TRBJ1-4
TGTGCCAGCAGTTACCTTATAGCGGGGGCGTCAGATACGCAGTATTTT CASSYLIAGASDTQYF TRBV7-2 few TRBD2 TRBJ2-3
TGTGCCTGCAGCCAAGATGTCAGGCAGGGGCCCACTGAAGCTTTCTTT CACSQDVRQGPTEAFF TRBV4-2 - - TRBJ1-1
TGCAGCGCGGTTGAGATCAGGGGGCTGGGTAATGAAAAACTGTTTTTT CSAVEIRGLGNEKLFF TRBV29-1 - TRBD1 TRBJ1-4
TGTGCCAGCAGCCCTCCGGGACCAAAGGGAGCTTTCTTT CASSPPGPKGAFF TRBV7-9 few - TRBJ1-1
TGCAGCGTCTCACAGGGCCATCAGCCCCAGCATTTT CSVSQGHQPQHF TRBV29-1 - - TRBJ1-5
TGCGCCAGCAGCCGCTCCCGGGGGAGGGAAAAACTGTTTTTT CASSRSRGREKLFF TRBV4-1 - - TRBJ1-4
TGTGCCAGCAGTGATTCTAGATCTGGGGGCTACACCTTC CASSDSRSGGYTF TRBV2 - - TRBJ1-2
TGTGCCAGCAGCGCACAGGGGTTGATCACTGAAGCTTTCTTT CASSAQGLITEAFF TRBV7-9 few TRBD1 TRBJ1-1
TGTGCCAGCAGCCCCGTACCCTCGGACACCAACACAGATACGCAGTATTTT CASSPVPSDTNTDTQYF TRBV4-2 once - TRBJ2-3
TGTGCCAGCAGAGACAGGGTTGAGGAAAAACTGTTTTTT CASRDRVEEKLFF TRBV12-3/TRBV12-4 - TRBD1 TRBJ1-4
TGTGCCAGCAGCCTCACAGGGGGAGCCACTGAAGCTTTCTTT CASSLTGGATEAFF TRBV5-1 - TRBD1 TRBJ1-1
TGTGCCAGCAGCTCCCAAATGTGGGGGGGATCCCAAGAGACCCAGTACTTC CASSSQMWGGSQETQYF TRBV13 - TRBD2 TRBJ2-5
TGTGCCAGCAGTTACGGTCAGTTGGCTGGGGCCAACGTCCTGACTTTC CASSYGQLAGANVLTF TRBV6-6 few - TRBJ2-6
TGTGCCAGCAGCTTAAGTTCGGATGAGCAGTTCTTC CASSLSSDEQFF TRBV7-9 - - TRBJ2-1
TGTGCCAGCAGTTACCTGAAGGGCTACGAGCAGTACTTC CASSYLKGYEQYF TRBV6-6 - - TRBJ2-7
TGCGCCAGCAGCTCTGAGCGGGGACAACTCCTTGGAGATACGCAGTATTTT CASSSERGQLLGDTQYF TRBV5-1 - - TRBJ2-3
TGTGCCAGCAGTTCCGATAGTGGGGTACGCACAGATACGCAGTATTTT CASSSDSGVRTDTQYF TRBV12-3/TRBV12-4 few - TRBJ2-3
TGCAGTGCTATACGGGTCGCCGGGGAGCTGTTTTTT CSAIRVAGELFF TRBV20-1 - - TRBJ2-2
TGCAGTGCTAGCCTAGCGGGGGATGAGCAGTACTTC CSASLAGDEQYF TRBV20-1 - TRBD2 TRBJ2-5
TGCGCCAGCAAGTCCGGGGGAACTAGCTCCTACAATGAGCAGTTCTTC CASKSGGTSSYNEQFF TRBV5-1 - - TRBJ2-1
TGTGCCAGCAGACCCACAGAAGGACAGGGAAACTATGGCTACACCTTC CASRPTEGQGNYGYTF TRBV7-2 once TRBD1 TRBJ1-2
TGTGCCAGCAGCTTAATCTGGCGGGGGGGCTTGAATGAGCAGTTCTTC CASSLIWRGGLNEQFF TRBV7-2 - TRBD2 TRBJ2-1
TGTGCCAGCAGCCCAACCGATGGGCCTCGGTGGAACTATGGCTACACCTTC CASSPTDGPRWNYGYTF TRBV6-2/TRBV6-3 - - TRBJ1-2
TGCGCCAGCAGCTTGGAAGCGGCTAGCGGGGGGGATACGCAGTATTTT CASSLEAASGGDTQYF TRBV5-1 few TRBD2 TRBJ2-3
TGTGCCGCTAACAGGGGGGGGTTGGCTGAAGCTTTCTTT CAANRGGLAEAFF TRBV30 - TRBD1 TRBJ1-1
TGTGCCAGTAGCCAACGATGGACAGGGAGTCGTGGCTACACCTTC CASSQRWTGSRGYTF TRBV4-2 few TRBD1 TRBJ1-2
TGCAGTGCGGGGGACAGGGGGTACTACGAGCAGTACTTC CSAGDRGYYEQYF TRBV20-1 - TRBD1 TRBJ2-7
TGTGCCACCAGGTCGACAGATGAAAAACTGTTTTTT CATRSTDEKLFF TRBV15 few - TRBJ1-4
TGTGCCAGCAGCTTGGGGGTCAGGGTGGAGGGCTACACCTTC CASSLGVRVEGYTF TRBV5-6 few - TRBJ1-2
TGTGCCAGCAGCTTAGTCTCGGCCAGGGCCCTCTCCACAGATACGCAGTATTTT CASSLVSARALSTDTQYF TRBV7-9 few - TRBJ2-3
TGTGCCAGTAGTATCTCAGGTTTCCTCGGGGGCAATCAGCCCCAGCATTTT CASSISGFLGGNQPQHF TRBV19 - - TRBJ1-5
TGTGCCAGCAGCCGGGTATACGAGCAGTACTTC CASSRVYEQYF TRBV3-1 - - TRBJ2-7
TGCAGCGTTGAGCGTGGGGGGGGGTCTGAAGCTTTCTTT CSVERGGGSEAFF TRBV29-1 - - TRBJ1-1
TGTGCCAGCAGTGAGGGTTTCGTCGGTAACAATGAGCAGTTCTTC CASSEGFVGNNEQFF TRBV6-5 few - TRBJ2-1
TGCAGTGCTATTTCCCCTAGCGGGATACCTGACAATGAGCAGTTCTTC CSAISPSGIPDNEQFF TRBV20-1 once TRBD2 TRBJ2-1
TGCGCCAGCAGCCTCGTCCCGGGACAGGGTACAGATACGCAGTATTTT CASSLVPGQGTDTQYF TRBV5-1 - TRBD1 TRBJ2-3
TGCAGTGCTAGAGATAGGGGTGTCGAGCAGTACTTC CSARDRGVEQYF TRBV20-1 - - TRBJ2-7
TGCAGTGCTAGAGATCCTAGGGCACAGGGTATGACTGGCCAACTCCACTTT CSARDPRAQGMTGQLHF TRBV20-1 - - TRBJ1-6